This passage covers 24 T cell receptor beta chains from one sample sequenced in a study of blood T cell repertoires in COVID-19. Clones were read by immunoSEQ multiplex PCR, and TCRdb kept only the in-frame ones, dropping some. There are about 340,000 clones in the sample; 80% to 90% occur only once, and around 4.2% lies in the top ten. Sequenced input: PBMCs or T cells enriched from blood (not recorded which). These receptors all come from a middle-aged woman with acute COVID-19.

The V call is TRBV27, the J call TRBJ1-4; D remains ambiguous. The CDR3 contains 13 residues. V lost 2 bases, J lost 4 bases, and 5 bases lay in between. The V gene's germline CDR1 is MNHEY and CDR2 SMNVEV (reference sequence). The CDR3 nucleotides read TGTGCCAGCAGTTTAATCCGTAATGAAAAACTGTTTTTT. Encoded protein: CASSLIRNEKLFF.

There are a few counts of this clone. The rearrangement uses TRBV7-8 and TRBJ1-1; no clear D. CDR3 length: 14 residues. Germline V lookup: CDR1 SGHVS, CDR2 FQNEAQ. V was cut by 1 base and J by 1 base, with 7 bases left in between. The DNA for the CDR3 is TGTGCCAGCAGCTTAGATCGGGGGAACACTGAAGCTTTCTTT. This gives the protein CASSLDRGNTEAFF.

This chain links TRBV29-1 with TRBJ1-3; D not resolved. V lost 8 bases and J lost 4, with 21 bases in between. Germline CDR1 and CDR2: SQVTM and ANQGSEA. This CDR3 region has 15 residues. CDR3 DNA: TGCAGCCTTAGCAACAAGAAGGTTGTGGGAAACACCATATATTTT. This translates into CSLSNKKVVGNTIYF.

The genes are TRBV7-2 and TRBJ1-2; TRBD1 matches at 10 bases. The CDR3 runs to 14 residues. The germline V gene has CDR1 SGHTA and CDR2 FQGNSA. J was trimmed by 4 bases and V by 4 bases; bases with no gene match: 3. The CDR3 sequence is CASSSRTGGYGYTF. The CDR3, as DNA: TGTGCCAGCAGCTCCCGGACAGGGGGCTATGGCTACACCTTC.

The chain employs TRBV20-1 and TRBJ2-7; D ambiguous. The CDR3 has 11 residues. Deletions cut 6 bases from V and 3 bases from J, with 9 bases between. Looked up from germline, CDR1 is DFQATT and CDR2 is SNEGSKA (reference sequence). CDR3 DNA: TGCAGTGCCTTGGCGGACTACGAGCAGTACTTC. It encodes CSALADYEQYF.

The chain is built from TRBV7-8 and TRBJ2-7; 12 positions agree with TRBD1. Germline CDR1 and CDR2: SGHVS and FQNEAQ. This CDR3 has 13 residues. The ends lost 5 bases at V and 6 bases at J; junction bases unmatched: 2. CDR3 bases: TGTGCCAGCAGCCGGGGACAGGGGGCCGAGCAGTACTTC. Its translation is CASSRGQGAEQYF.

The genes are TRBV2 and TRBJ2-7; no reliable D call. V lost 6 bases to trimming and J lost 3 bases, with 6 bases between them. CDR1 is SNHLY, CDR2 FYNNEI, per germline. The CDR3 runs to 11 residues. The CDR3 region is CASRTSYEQYF. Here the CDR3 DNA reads TGTGCCAGCAGAACGAGCTACGAGCAGTACTTC. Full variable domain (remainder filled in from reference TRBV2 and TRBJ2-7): EPEVTQTPSHQVTQMGQEVILRCVPISNHLYFYWYRQILGQKVEFLVSFYNNEISEKSEIFDDQFSVERPDGSNFTLKIRSTKLEDSAMYFCASRTSYEQYFGPGTRLTVT.

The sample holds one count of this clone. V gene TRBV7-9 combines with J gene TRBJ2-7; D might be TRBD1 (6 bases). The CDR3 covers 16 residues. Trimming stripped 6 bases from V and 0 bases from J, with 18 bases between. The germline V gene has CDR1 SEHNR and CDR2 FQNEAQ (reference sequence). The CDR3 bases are TGTGCCAGCAGTTACCAGACAGGCGAACCCTCCTACGAGCAGTACTTC. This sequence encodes CASSYQTGEPSYEQYF.

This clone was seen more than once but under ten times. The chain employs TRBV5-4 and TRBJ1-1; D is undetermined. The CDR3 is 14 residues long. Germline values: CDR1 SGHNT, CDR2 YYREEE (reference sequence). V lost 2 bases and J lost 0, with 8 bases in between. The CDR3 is CASSFMALNTEAFF. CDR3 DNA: TGTGCCAGCAGCTTTATGGCTTTGAACACTGAAGCTTTCTTT.

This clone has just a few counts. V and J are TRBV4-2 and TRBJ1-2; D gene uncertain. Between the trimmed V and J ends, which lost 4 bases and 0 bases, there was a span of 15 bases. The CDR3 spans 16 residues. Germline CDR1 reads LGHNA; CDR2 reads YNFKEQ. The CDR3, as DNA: TGTGCCAGCAGCCCCTGGACTGACTACGCTAACTATGGCTACACCTTC. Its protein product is CASSPWTDYANYGYTF.

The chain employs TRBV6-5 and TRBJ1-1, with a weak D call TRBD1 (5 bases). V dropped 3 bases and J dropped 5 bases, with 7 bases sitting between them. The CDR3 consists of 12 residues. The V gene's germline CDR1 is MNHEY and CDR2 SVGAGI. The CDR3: CASSYGGTEAFF. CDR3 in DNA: TGTGCCAGCAGTTATGGGGGGACTGAAGCTTTCTTT.

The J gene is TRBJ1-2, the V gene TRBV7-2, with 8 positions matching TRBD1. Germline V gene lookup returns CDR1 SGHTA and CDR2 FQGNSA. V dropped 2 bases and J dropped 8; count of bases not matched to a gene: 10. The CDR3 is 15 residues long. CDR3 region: CASSLSQGATVGYTF. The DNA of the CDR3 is TGTGCCAGCAGCTTATCTCAGGGGGCTACGGTGGGCTACACCTTC.

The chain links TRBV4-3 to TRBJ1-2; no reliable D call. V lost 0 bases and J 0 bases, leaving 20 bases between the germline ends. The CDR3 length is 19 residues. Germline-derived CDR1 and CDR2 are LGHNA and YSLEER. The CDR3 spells CASSQDYDGAFQANYGYTF. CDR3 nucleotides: TGCGCCAGCAGCCAAGATTACGACGGAGCCTTCCAAGCTAACTATGGCTACACCTTC.

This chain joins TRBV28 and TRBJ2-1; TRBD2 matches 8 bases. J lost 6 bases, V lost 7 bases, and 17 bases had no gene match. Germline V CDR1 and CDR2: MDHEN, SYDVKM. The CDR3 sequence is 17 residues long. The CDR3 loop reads CASTSVAGGRLGNEQFF. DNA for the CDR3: TGTGCCAGCACCTCGGTGGCGGGAGGACGCTTAGGCAATGAGCAGTTCTTC.

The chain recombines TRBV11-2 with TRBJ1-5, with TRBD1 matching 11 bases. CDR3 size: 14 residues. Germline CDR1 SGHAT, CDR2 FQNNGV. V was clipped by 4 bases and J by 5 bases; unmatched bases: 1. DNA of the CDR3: TGTGCCAGCAGCTGGGGACAGGGGGATCAGCCCCAGCATTTT. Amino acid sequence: CASSWGQGDQPQHF.

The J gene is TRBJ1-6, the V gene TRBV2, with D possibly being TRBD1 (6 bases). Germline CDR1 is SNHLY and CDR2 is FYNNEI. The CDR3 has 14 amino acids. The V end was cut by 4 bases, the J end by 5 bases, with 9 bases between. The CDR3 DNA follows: TGTGCCAGCAGTGTTAACAGGGATAATTCACCCCTCCACTTT. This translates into CASSVNRDNSPLHF. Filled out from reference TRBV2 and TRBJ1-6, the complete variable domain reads EPEVTQTPSHQVTQMGQEVILRCVPISNHLYFYWYRQILGQKVEFLVSFYNNEISEKSEIFDDQFSVERPDGSNFTLKIRSTKLEDSAMYFCASSVNRDNSPLHFGNGTRLTVT.

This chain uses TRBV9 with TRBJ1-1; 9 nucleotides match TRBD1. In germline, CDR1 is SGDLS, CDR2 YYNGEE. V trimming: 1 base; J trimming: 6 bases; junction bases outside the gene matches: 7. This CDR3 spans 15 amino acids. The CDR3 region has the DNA TGTGCCAGCAGCGTAATACAGGGGGCGCGAGCTGAAGCTTTCTTT. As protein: CASSVIQGARAEAFF.

CDR3 sequence (DNA): TGTGCCAGCAGCTTGGGAGCAGTAGCAGAGACCCAGTACTTC. Translation: CASSLGAVAETQYF. The chain is built from TRBV7-2 and TRBJ2-5; maybe TRBD2 (5 bases). The V end lost 3 bases, the J end lost 4 bases, and 12 bases lay between the germline ends. Germline V gene data show CDR1 as SGHTA and CDR2 as FQGNSA. The CDR3 extends over 14 amino acids.

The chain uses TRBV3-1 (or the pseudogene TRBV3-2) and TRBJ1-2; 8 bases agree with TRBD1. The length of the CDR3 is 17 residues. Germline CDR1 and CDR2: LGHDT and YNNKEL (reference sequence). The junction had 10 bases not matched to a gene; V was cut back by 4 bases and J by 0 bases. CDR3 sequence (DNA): TGTGCCAGCAGCCGGAGCCGGGACAGGCTTACTAACTATGGCTACACCTTC. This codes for CASSRSRDRLTNYGYTF.

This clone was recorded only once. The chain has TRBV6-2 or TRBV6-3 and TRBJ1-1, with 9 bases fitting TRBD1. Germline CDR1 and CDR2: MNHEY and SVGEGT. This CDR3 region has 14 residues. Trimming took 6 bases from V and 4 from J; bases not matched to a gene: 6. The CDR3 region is CASSLQGAVTEAFF. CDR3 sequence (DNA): TGTGCCAGCAGCTTACAGGGGGCGGTCACTGAAGCTTTCTTT.

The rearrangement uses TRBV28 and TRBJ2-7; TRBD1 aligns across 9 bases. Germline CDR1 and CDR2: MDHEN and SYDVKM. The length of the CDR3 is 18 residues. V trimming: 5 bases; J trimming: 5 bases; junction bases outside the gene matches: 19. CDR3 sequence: CASSLNPTRPGQGHEQYF. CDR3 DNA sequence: TGTGCCAGCAGTCTTAACCCTACTAGACCGGGACAGGGCCACGAGCAGTACTTC.

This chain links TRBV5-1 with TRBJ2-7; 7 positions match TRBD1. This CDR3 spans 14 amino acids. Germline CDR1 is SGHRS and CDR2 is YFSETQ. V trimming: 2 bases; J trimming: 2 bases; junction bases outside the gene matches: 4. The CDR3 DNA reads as TGCGCCAGCAGCTTCGACAGGGAGACCTACGAGCAGTACTTC. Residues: CASSFDRETYEQYF.

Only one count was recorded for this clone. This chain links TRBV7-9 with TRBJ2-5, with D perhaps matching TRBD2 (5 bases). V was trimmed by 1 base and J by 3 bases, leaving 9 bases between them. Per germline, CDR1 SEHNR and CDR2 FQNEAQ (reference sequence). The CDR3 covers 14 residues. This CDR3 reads CASSLDYGKETQYF. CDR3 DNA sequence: TGTGCCAGCAGCTTAGACTACGGGAAAGAGACCCAGTACTTC.

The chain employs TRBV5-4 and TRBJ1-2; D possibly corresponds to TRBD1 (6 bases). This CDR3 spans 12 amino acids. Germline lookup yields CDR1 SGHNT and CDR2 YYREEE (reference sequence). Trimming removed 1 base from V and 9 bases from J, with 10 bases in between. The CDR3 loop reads CASSLPGASYTF. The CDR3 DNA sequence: TGTGCCAGCAGCTTGCCAGGGGCTAGCTACACCTTC.